This T cell receptor beta chain emerged from a study of identifying expanded T cells in peripheral blood. A word on this clone: Antigen specificity is unknown.

Healthy donors had no documented immune events, such as infections, while sampled. This table comes from immunoSEQ multiplex PCR, and its TCRdb copy is limited to in-frame clones, with some not included. The repertoire holds 84,000 or so clones, with around nine tenths as singletons. Notes on the study in general: Across healthy donors, higher total template counts meant significantly greater roughly 2-week count variance. Around 1.2 clones differed between technical replicates, versus approximately 17 and 20 over time.

The TCR originated in a person aged 18 to 70 in good health. The sequencing sample was made of blood.

The CDR3 loop is CASSDSSGPQLSYEQYF. The CDR3 coding sequence is TGTGCCAGCAGTGACTCATCAGGGCCCCAACTCTCCTACGAGCAGTACTTC. The J gene is TRBJ2-7, the V gene TRBV6-4; tentative D call: TRBD1 (5 bases). The CDR3 totals 17 residues. Deletions cut 0 bases from V and 0 bases from J, with 15 bases between. Germline CDR1 MRHNA, CDR2 SNTAGT.